A single TCR beta chain is shown here with its context. Its antigen remains unidentified. Conventional CD4 T cells were sorted as CD4+CD127+ cells. Healthy unrelated donors supplied the control samples. The sample originates from a study of B cell selection in AIRE deficiency. Findings and caveats of the study: Healthy donors alone shared 31.6% of a few thousand Treg sequences; patients alone less than 10%. With only TCRbeta sequenced, about 37% of shared healthy Treg sequences overlapped Tconv.

Assay used: immunoSEQ multiplex PCR; TCRdb lists only in-frame clones, some missing. The sample has 20,000 to 30,000 clones, about 96% seen once; the top ten hold around 0.2%. Germline CDR1 is LNHNV and CDR2 is YYDKDF (reference sequence). Trimming cost V 4 bases and J 5 bases, with 14 bases left between them. This CDR3 is built from 14 residues. The chain joins TRBV15 to TRBJ2-5; no firm D call. Sequences were obtained from CD4+CD127+ conventional T cells sorted from PBMCs. The sequence derives from a human donor in good health. CDR3 region: CATSNPSQWETQYF. The CDR3 DNA sequence: TGTGCCACCAGCAATCCTTCCCAGTGGGAGACCCAGTACTTC.